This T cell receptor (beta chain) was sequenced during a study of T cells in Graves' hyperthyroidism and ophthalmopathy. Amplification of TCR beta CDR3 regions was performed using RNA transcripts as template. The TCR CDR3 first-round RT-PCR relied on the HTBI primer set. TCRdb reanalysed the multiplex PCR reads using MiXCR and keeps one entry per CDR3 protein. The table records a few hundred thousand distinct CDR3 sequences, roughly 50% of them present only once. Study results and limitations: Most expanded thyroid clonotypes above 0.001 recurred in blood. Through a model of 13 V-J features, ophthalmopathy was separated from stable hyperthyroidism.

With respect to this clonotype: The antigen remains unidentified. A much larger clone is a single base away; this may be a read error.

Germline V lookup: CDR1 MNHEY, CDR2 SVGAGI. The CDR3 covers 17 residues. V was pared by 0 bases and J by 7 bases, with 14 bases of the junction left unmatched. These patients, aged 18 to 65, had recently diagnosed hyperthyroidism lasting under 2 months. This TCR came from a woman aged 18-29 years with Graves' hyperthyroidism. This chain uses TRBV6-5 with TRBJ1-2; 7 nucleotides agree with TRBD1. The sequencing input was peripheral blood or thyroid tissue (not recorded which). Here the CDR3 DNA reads TGTGCCAGCAGTTACTCCCGTGTTACAGGGGCGGGCTGTGGCTACACCTTC. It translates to CASSYSRVTGAGCGYTF.